The 21 T cell receptor beta chains listed next were all sequenced from one sample in a study of identical twins listed by TCRdb under 2016. To prepare the library, 5' RACE was applied. The reads were generated on an Illumina HiSeq 2000. TCRdb applied fastp at Q25 and MiXCR to the public reads, then kept only in-frame beta chains. Here each entry gathers all rows of one CDR3 protein and keeps the most common genes and DNA. The sample table lists 400,000 to 600,000 distinct CDR3 sequences, around 24% of them with a count of one. The ten largest clones add up to around 0.47% of the sample. This sample was shared with a second study, whose subject was yellow fever vaccine responses in identical twins.

Input material: CD4+ T cells sorted from blood. The receptors derive from a woman between 18 and 29 years old in good health.

The V gene is TRBV7-9, the J gene TRBJ2-7; 11 bases are a match to TRBD2. V lost 5 bases to trimming and J lost 1 base; unmatched junction nucleotides: 7. The germline V gene has CDR1 SEHNR and CDR2 FQNEAQ (reference sequence). The CDR3 contains 16 residues. As DNA, the CDR3 is TGTGCCAGCAGCGATCCCTCTAGCGGGAGGTCCTACGAGCAGTACTTC. Protein sequence: CASSDPSSGRSYEQYF.

This clonotype was picked up a small number of times. This chain joins TRBV9 and TRBJ2-2, with TRBD1 matching over 8 bases. CDR1 SGDLS and CDR2 YYNGEE come from the germline V gene. With 4 bases clipped from V and 2 bases from J, the junction kept 4 bases outside the gene matches. The CDR3 contains 15 residues. In DNA, the CDR3 is TGTGCCAGCAGCAGGACAGGGATCAACACCGGGGAGCTGTTTTTT. It codes for CASSRTGINTGELFF.

This clonotype has a handful of counts. The rearrangement links TRBV7-2 to TRBJ2-4; 11 bases agree with TRBD2. The CDR3 has 16 residues. The V gene's germline CDR1 is SGHTA and CDR2 FQGNSA. Unmatched junction bases numbered 9, after V lost 5 bases and J lost 6 bases. The CDR3 region has the DNA TGTGCCAGCAGCAGAACTAGCGGGGGAAGGGGAAACATTCAGTACTTC. Its protein product is CASSRTSGGRGNIQYF.

This clonotype was picked up a small number of times. The V and J genes are TRBV10-3 and TRBJ2-1; 8 nucleotides match TRBD1. The trim removed 6 bases at V and 4 bases at J, leaving 5 bases unmatched. CDR3 length: 14 amino acids. Germline assignment: CDR1 ENHRY and CDR2 SYGVKD. The DNA for the CDR3 is TGTGCCATCAGCGGGCAGGGGGCATACAATGAGCAGTTCTTC. Residues: CAISGQGAYNEQFF.

The chain links TRBV3-1 to TRBJ1-6, with a weak D call TRBD1 (6 bases). CDR1 is LGHDT and CDR2 is YNNKEL in the germline V gene (reference sequence). Trimming stripped 1 base from V and 7 bases from J, with 11 bases between. The CDR3 contains 15 residues. CDR3 loop: CASSQGQVVNSPLHF. DNA of the CDR3: TGTGCCAGCAGCCAAGGACAGGTCGTGAATTCACCCCTCCACTTT.

This clonotype appeared a few times. The chain combines TRBV2 with TRBJ1-6, with 9 bases lining up with TRBD1. This CDR3 has 15 amino acids. The germline V gene has CDR1 SNHLY and CDR2 FYNNEI. The V and J ends lost 8 bases and 8 bases, in that order; junction bases with no gene match: 10. This CDR3 reads CASRLRTGEDSPLHF. CDR3 nucleotide sequence: TGTGCCAGCCGTTTACGGACAGGGGAAGATTCACCCCTCCACTTT. The full variable domain, with the rest looked up from reference TRBV2 and TRBJ1-6, is EPEVTQTPSHQVTQMGQEVILRCVPISNHLYFYWYRQILGQKVEFLVSFYNNEISEKSEIFDDQFSVERPDGSNFTLKIRSTKLEDSAMYFCASRLRTGEDSPLHFGNGTRLTVT.

This clonotype was picked up a small number of times. The chain joins TRBV3-1 to TRBJ2-1; possibly TRBD2 for D (5 bases). Germline loops: CDR1 LGHDT, CDR2 YNNKEL (reference sequence). V was pared by 4 bases and J by 8 bases, with 12 bases between. This CDR3 has 13 residues. In DNA, the CDR3 is TGTGCCAGCAGCCGGGAGACTGGACATGAGCAGTTCTTC. Encoded protein: CASSRETGHEQFF.

The chain recombines TRBV12-3 or TRBV12-4 with TRBJ2-3; the D call may be TRBD1 or TRBD2 (5 bases each). Trimming cost V 3 bases and J 4 bases, with 14 bases left between them. The CDR3 has 15 amino acids. The CDR3, as DNA: TGTGCCAGCAGTTTTACCGGGGCGAGGTCAGATACGCAGTATTTT. Translating it yields CASSFTGARSDTQYF.

The rearrangement joins TRBV20-1 to TRBJ2-3; D call uncertain. Deletions cut 4 bases from V and 2 bases from J, with 16 bases between. This CDR3 is 15 amino acids long. Germline CDR1 and CDR2: DFQATT and SNEGSKA (reference sequence). CDR3 in DNA: TGCAGTGCTAACCTACGGGCACCCGTCACAGATACGCAGTATTTT. This translates into CSANLRAPVTDTQYF.

J is TRBJ1-1 and V is TRBV29-1; 7 bases align to TRBD1. This CDR3 is built from 13 residues. V was pared by 6 bases and J by 0 bases, with 4 bases of the junction left unmatched. Germline CDR1 SQVTM, CDR2 ANQGSEA. In DNA form, the CDR3 reads TGCAGCGTCGAGGGGGCCATGAACACTGAAGCTTTCTTT. Amino acids: CSVEGAMNTEAFF.

The chain couples TRBV7-9 to TRBJ2-3, with D unclear. CDR1 SEHNR and CDR2 FQNEAQ come from the germline V gene (reference sequence). The germline V and J ends were trimmed by 5 bases and 3 bases, with 12 bases remaining between them. The CDR3 spans 14 residues. In nucleotides, the CDR3 is TGTGCCAGCAGCCTATCCCAGTTAACAGATACGCAGTATTTT. This codes for CASSLSQLTDTQYF.

Written as DNA, the CDR3 is TGTGCCAGCAGTTTAGTCTTTTCCAGCTCCTACAATGAGCAGTTCTTC. Translating it yields CASSLVFSSSYNEQFF. V usage is TRBV12-3 or TRBV12-4 and J usage is TRBJ2-1; D call uncertain. Trimming took off 1 base at V and 0 bases at J, with 10 bases between the two ends. The CDR3 loop spans 16 amino acids.

V gene TRBV5-1 combines with J gene TRBJ2-5; TRBD2 might be the D (6 bases). Germline CDR1 and CDR2: SGHRS and YFSETQ. This CDR3 is 14 amino acids long. V was pared by 4 bases and J by 2 bases, with 12 bases between. The DNA of the CDR3 is TGCGCCAGCAGCCGTGGGACTTTACAAGAGACCCAGTACTTC. It specifies CASSRGTLQETQYF.

This sequence joins TRBV3-1 and TRBJ2-2; D unclear. The CDR3 loop spans 13 amino acids. V lost 2 bases and J lost 5, with 6 bases in between. The germline gives CDR1 LGHDT, CDR2 YNNKEL (reference sequence). CDR3 in DNA: TGTGCCAGCAGCCAATCTTGGACCGGGGAGCTGTTTTTT. It is translated as CASSQSWTGELFF.

V is TRBV5-1 and J is TRBJ2-6; no reliable D call. Trimming left V 0 bases short and J 1 base short, with 11 bases between. The germline gives CDR1 SGHRS, CDR2 YFSETQ. The CDR3 contains 17 residues. The CDR3 loop is CASSLEPPGSGANVLTF. In DNA form, the CDR3 reads TGCGCCAGCAGCTTGGAACCCCCGGGTTCTGGGGCCAACGTCCTGACTTTC.

This clonotype was observed a few times. This chain links TRBV6-1 with TRBJ2-5, with D perhaps matching TRBD1 or TRBD2 (5 bases each). V lost 5 bases, J lost 2 bases, and 15 bases lay in between. The CDR3 contains 15 residues. CDR1 is MNHNS and CDR2 is SASEGT in the germline V gene. The CDR3 sequence is CASSRTGTFQETQYF. The CDR3 bases are TGTGCCAGCAGTCGGACGGGGACCTTTCAAGAGACCCAGTACTTC.

The CDR3 reads CSVLRGNTGELFF. CDR3 bases: TGCAGCGTTCTCAGGGGGAACACCGGGGAGCTGTTTTTT. The chain combines TRBV29-1 with TRBJ2-2, with a possible D match to TRBD1 (6 bases). The V gene's germline CDR1 is SQVTM and CDR2 ANQGSEA. V was cut by 5 bases and J by 1 base, with 8 bases left in between. The CDR3 is 13 amino acids.

This CDR3 is CASNPDSPTDTQYF. The CDR3 DNA follows: TGCGCCAGCAACCCGGACAGTCCCACAGATACGCAGTATTTT. J is TRBJ2-3 and V is TRBV10-1; D possibly corresponds to TRBD1 (6 bases). The CDR3 length is 14 residues. CDR1 and CDR2 from the germline V gene are WNHNN and SYGVQD (reference sequence). V was pared by 7 bases and J by 2 bases, with 13 bases between.

The chain carries TRBV12-5 and TRBJ2-2; no clear D gene. This CDR3 region has 13 residues. With 6 bases removed from V and 5 bases from J, the gap between germline ends came to 10 bases. The germline V gene has CDR1 LGHNT and CDR2 FRNRAP. The CDR3, as DNA: TGTGCTAGTGGGGCCCAGCCAACCGGGGAGCTGTTTTTT. It codes for CASGAQPTGELFF.

Only a few counts were recorded for this clonotype. The chain couples TRBV12-3 or TRBV12-4 to TRBJ2-6; 10 bases are shared with TRBD1. With 5 bases clipped from V and 3 bases from J, the junction kept 7 bases outside the gene matches. The length of the CDR3 is 17 residues. CDR3 sequence reads: CASSIGTGVNGANVLTF. The DNA for the CDR3 is TGTGCCAGCAGTATTGGGACAGGGGTTAATGGGGCCAACGTCCTGACTTTC.

In this sample, this clonotype turned up a few times. The chain joins TRBV12-3 or TRBV12-4 to TRBJ2-4, with a weak D call TRBD2 (6 bases). The CDR3 is 11 residues long. V was cut by 7 bases and J by 7 bases, with 8 bases left in between. The CDR3 bases are TGTGCCAGCAAGCTAGCGAACATTCAGTACTTC. Amino acid sequence: CASKLANIQYF.